This paragraph covers one TCR beta chain sequence. These data originate in a study of blood T cell repertoires in COVID-19. Profiling relied on immunoSEQ multiplex PCR, and the TCRdb table lists in-frame clones only, not all of them. Seen here are over 200,000 clones, more than 80% observed once, and the top ten hold around 1.8%. Germline V gene lookup returns CDR1 SGHDN and CDR2 FVKESK. The V end was cut by 8 bases, the J end by 7 bases, with 8 bases between. The CDR3 contains 10 residues. Participant-given clinical history determined each cohort assignment. Sequenced material: PBMCs or T cells enriched from blood (not recorded which). The chain links TRBV14 to TRBJ1-2; tentative D call: TRBD1 (6 bases). The clonotype originates from a man aged 55-75 years who had recovered from COVID-19. Here the CDR3 DNA reads TGTGCCAGCCGGGGGGCTGGCTACACCTTC. The encoded protein is CASRGAGYTF.